A single sample gave rise to the 27 T cell receptor beta chains below, sequenced in a study of CD8+ T cells in alopecia areata. cDNA serving as the sequencing template came from extracted, reverse transcribed RNA. Assay used: immunoSEQ multiplex PCR; TCRdb lists only in-frame clones, some missing. Among 150,000 or so clones listed, approximately 87% were seen once. Specimen: CD8+ T cells sorted from blood, collected at week 0. Receptors were obtained from a human donor with alopecia areata.

The CDR3 DNA is TGCAGCGGCGGACAGGAAGGAGGTGGCTACACCTTC. The encoded protein is CSGGQEGGGYTF. The chain employs TRBV29-1 and TRBJ1-2, with 7 bases lining up with TRBD1. The germline V gene has CDR1 SQVTM and CDR2 ANQGSEA. Trimming removed 7 bases from V and 7 bases from J; junction bases left unmatched: 9. This CDR3 spans 12 amino acids.

This sequence joins TRBV5-5 and TRBJ2-6; no reliable D call. There are 15 residues in the CDR3. Trimming cost V 5 bases and J 0 bases, with 9 bases left between them. Germline CDR1 is SGHKS and CDR2 is YYEKEE (reference sequence). CDR3: CASSLDISGANVLTF. As DNA, the CDR3 is TGTGCCAGCAGTCTAGACATCTCTGGGGCCAACGTCCTGACTTTC.

The J gene is TRBJ2-3, the V gene TRBV6-1, with no clear D. CDR3 length equals 12 residues. Trimming removed 1 base from V and 1 base from J, with 0 bases in between. Germline CDR1 MNHNS, CDR2 SASEGT. The CDR3 sequence: CASSEGTDTQYF. The CDR3 DNA reads as TGTGCCAGCAGTGAAGGCACAGATACGCAGTATTTT.

This rearrangement joins TRBV13 to TRBJ2-1; 8 positions match TRBD2. Germline V gene data show CDR1 as PRHDT and CDR2 as FYEKMQ (reference sequence). This CDR3 spans 16 amino acids. After removal of 5 bases from V and 6 bases from J, the junction contained 12 bases not matched to a gene. The chain's CDR3 is CASSRRDSGLANEQFF. The CDR3 bases are TGTGCCAGCAGCAGACGGGACTCCGGACTAGCCAATGAGCAGTTCTTC.

The chain links TRBV11-2 to TRBJ2-1, with D perhaps TRBD1 or TRBD2 (5 bases each). The germline V gene encodes CDR1 SGHAT and CDR2 FQNNGV. V lost 0 bases and J 4 bases, leaving 10 bases between the germline ends. CDR3 length: 15 residues. The CDR3, as DNA: TGTGCCAGCAGCTTAGAGGGGGACGGTTACAATGAGCAGTTCTTC. Translating it yields CASSLEGDGYNEQFF.

CDR3 bases: TGCAGCGTTGTAGGGACCGACAGCCTCTACGAGCAGTACTTC. This translates into CSVVGTDSLYEQYF. V is TRBV29-1 and J is TRBJ2-5, with D perhaps assigned TRBD1 or TRBD2 (5 bases each). Near its end, the DNA agrees better with TRBJ2-7, so the J call may be wrong. The germline gives CDR1 SQVTM, CDR2 ANQGSEA. This CDR3 is built from 14 residues.

The chain has TRBV30 and TRBJ2-3; D might be TRBD1 (5 bases). Germline CDR1 GTSNPN, CDR2 SVGIG (reference sequence). CDR3 length: 13 amino acids. Trimming stripped 4 bases from V and 4 bases from J, with 12 bases between. The CDR3 spells CAWTGSDADTQYF. As DNA, the CDR3 is TGTGCCTGGACAGGGTCGGACGCAGATACGCAGTATTTT. Full variable domain (rest looked up from reference TRBV30 and TRBJ2-3): SQTIHQWPATLVQPVGSPLSLECTVEGTSNPNLYWYRQAAGRGLQLLFYSVGIGQISSEVPQNLSASRPQDRQFILSSKKLLLSDSGFYLCAWTGSDADTQYFGPGTRLTVL.

The chain employs TRBV10-2 and TRBJ2-3; 8 bases are shared with TRBD2. CDR1 and CDR2 (germline): WSHSY, SAAADI. V lost 3 bases, J lost 5 bases, and 10 bases stayed unmatched. CDR3 length: 16 residues. Written as DNA, the CDR3 is TGCGCCAGCAGTGATCGCCTAGCGGGTTTGGAAGATACGCAGTATTTT. It translates to CASSDRLAGLEDTQYF.

The V and J genes are TRBV30 and TRBJ2-1; D is uncertain. Trimming removed 0 bases from V and 8 bases from J, with 14 bases in between. CDR1 GTSNPN and CDR2 SVGIG come from the germline V gene (reference sequence). CDR3 length equals 14 residues. The CDR3: CAWSVLLGTDEQFF. DNA of the CDR3: TGTGCCTGGAGTGTACTGCTAGGAACCGATGAGCAGTTCTTC.

V gene TRBV6-5 combines with J gene TRBJ2-7; D may be TRBD2 (5 bases). This CDR3 is 15 amino acids long. Germline CDR1 and CDR2: MNHEY and SVGAGI. V lost 6 bases and J 2 bases, leaving 17 bases between the germline ends. The chain's CDR3 is CASSGLPGNPYEQYF. In nucleotides, the CDR3 is TGTGCCAGCAGCGGGCTGCCGGGAAATCCCTACGAGCAGTACTTC.

The rearrangement joins TRBV10-3 to TRBJ2-1, with a weak D call TRBD1 (6 bases). CDR3 length equals 15 residues. Germline CDR1 ENHRY, CDR2 SYGVKD. V lost 2 bases and J lost 0, with 8 bases in between. CDR3 sequence: CAISEDRSSYNEQFF. CDR3 nucleotides: TGTGCCATCAGTGAGGACAGGAGCTCCTACAATGAGCAGTTCTTC.

This rearrangement joins TRBV30 to TRBJ2-7; D possibly uses TRBD1 or TRBD2 (5 bases each). Per germline, CDR1 GTSNPN and CDR2 SVGIG (reference sequence). The CDR3 runs to 14 residues. Trimming removed 0 bases at V and 3 bases at J, with 12 bases between. The CDR3 DNA reads TGTGCCTGGAGTGTAGCGGACAAGAGCTACGAGCAGTACTTC. This sequence encodes CAWSVADKSYEQYF.

This sequence joins TRBV30 and TRBJ2-1; 9 nucleotides match TRBD2. Losses at the gene ends were 1 base for V and 8 bases for J; bases not matched to a gene: 6. Germline V lookup: CDR1 GTSNPN, CDR2 SVGIG (reference sequence). The CDR3 contains 14 residues. The CDR3 here is CAWSATSGVDEQFF. In nucleotides, the CDR3 is TGTGCCTGGAGTGCGACTAGCGGAGTGGATGAGCAGTTCTTC. The full variable domain, with the rest looked up from reference TRBV30 and TRBJ2-1, is SQTIHQWPATLVQPVGSPLSLECTVEGTSNPNLYWYRQAAGRGLQLLFYSVGIGQISSEVPQNLSASRPQDRQFILSSKKLLLSDSGFYLCAWSATSGVDEQFFGPGTRLTVL.

The CDR3 DNA follows: TGCGCCAGCAGCCAAGTACGCGGGGAACTGCAGTATTTT. Encoded protein: CASSQVRGELQYF. The V call is TRBV4-1, the J call TRBJ2-3, with D possibly being TRBD2 (6 bases). The length of the CDR3 is 13 residues. V lost 1 base, J lost 11 bases, and 13 bases lay in between. The germline V gene has CDR1 MGHRA and CDR2 YSYEKL.

V usage is TRBV30 and J usage is TRBJ2-4, with 11 nucleotides matching TRBD2. V gave up 4 bases and J gave up 10 bases; unmatched junction bases: 15. Germline V gene data show CDR1 as GTSNPN and CDR2 as SVGIG (reference sequence). The CDR3 loop spans 16 amino acids. The CDR3 DNA follows: TGTGCCTGGACCCCTTCTGATAGCGGGAGGGCCCGGATTCAGTACTTC. Its protein is CAWTPSDSGRARIQYF.

The chain uses TRBV29-1 and TRBJ2-1; TRBD2 aligns across 9 bases. The ends lost 4 bases at V and 7 bases at J; junction bases unmatched: 14. Germline lookup yields CDR1 SQVTM and CDR2 ANQGSEA. CDR3 size: 16 residues. CDR3: CSVAPALAGLGNEQFF. The CDR3 nucleotides are TGCAGCGTTGCCCCGGCCCTAGCGGGATTAGGTAATGAGCAGTTCTTC.

With regard to this clone: Distinct nucleotide sequences in the sample also encode this CDR3. This CDR3 reads CASSLPGQGSYNEQFF. The CDR3 coding sequence is TGTGCCAGCAGCTTGCCGGGACAGGGTTCCTACAATGAGCAGTTCTTC. The chain recombines TRBV5-6 with TRBJ2-1; 9 positions match TRBD1. Germline V gene lookup returns CDR1 SGHDT and CDR2 YYEEEE. This CDR3 has 16 residues. V was clipped by 1 base and J by 1 base; unmatched bases: 3.

The genes are TRBV4-1 and TRBJ2-5; D ambiguous. Germline V gives CDR1 MGHRA, CDR2 YSYEKL. This CDR3 spans 16 amino acids. The V gene lost 3 bases and the J gene lost 2 bases, with 16 bases spanning the gap. The CDR3 DNA reads TGCGCCAGCAGCCACCCCAGGATGGGCCTTCAAGAGACCCAGTACTTC. Residues: CASSHPRMGLQETQYF.

The chain links TRBV7-9 to TRBJ1-1; D is unclear. Trimming stripped 4 bases from V and 4 bases from J, with 19 bases between. The CDR3 runs 16 residues. Germline-derived CDR1 and CDR2 are SEHNR and FQNEAQ (reference sequence). DNA of the CDR3: TGTGCCAGCAGCTCAGTCGGCACGCAGAAGGGCACTGAAGCTTTCTTT. Protein sequence: CASSSVGTQKGTEAFF.

There are a few counts of this clone. In nucleotides, the CDR3 is TGTGCCAGCAGCTCGAGCCAGGGGCTTGGTGAGCAGTACTTC. This translates into CASSSSQGLGEQYF. The V call is TRBV7-9, the J call TRBJ2-7; weak D call: TRBD1 (6 bases). From germline, CDR1 is SEHNR and CDR2 FQNEAQ (reference sequence). The V end lost 4 bases, the J end lost 7 bases, and 17 bases lay between the germline ends. The CDR3 sequence is 14 residues long.

The gene calls are TRBV11-2 and TRBJ2-3; a weak D match, TRBD2 (7 bases). V was pared by 8 bases and J by 3 bases, with 24 bases between. Germline CDR1 and CDR2: SGHAT and FQNNGV. CDR3 length equals 17 residues. The chain's CDR3 is CASRGDMWGGGTDTQYF. The DNA of the CDR3 is TGTGCCAGCCGCGGCGACATGTGGGGGGGCGGGACAGATACGCAGTATTTT.

This clone appeared once. The chain couples TRBV7-9 to TRBJ1-4, with D unresolved. Germline values: CDR1 SEHNR, CDR2 FQNEAQ (reference sequence). V was cut by 1 base and J by 3 bases, with 6 bases left in between. The CDR3 totals 14 residues. The CDR3 DNA reads as TGTGCCAGCAGCTTAGGTCCCCCTAATGAAAAACTGTTTTTT. Protein sequence: CASSLGPPNEKLFF.

This chain joins TRBV29-1 and TRBJ2-7; the D call may be TRBD1 or TRBD2 (6 bases each). Trimming cost V 1 base and J 3 bases, with 10 bases left between them. CDR1 is SQVTM and CDR2 is ANQGSEA in the germline V gene. The CDR3 is made up of 13 amino acids. The CDR3 region is CSVEVGGNYEQYF. Written as DNA, the CDR3 is TGCAGCGTTGAAGTAGGGGGGAACTACGAGCAGTACTTC.

The chain employs TRBV29-1 and TRBJ2-7; 7 bases agree with TRBD2. This CDR3 region has 14 residues. Unmatched junction bases numbered 3, after V lost 1 base and J lost 0 bases. The germline gives CDR1 SQVTM, CDR2 ANQGSEA. For the CDR3, the DNA is TGCAGCGTTGAAGCGGGAGGCGCCTCCTACGAGCAGTACTTC. Its protein product is CSVEAGGASYEQYF.

This rearrangement joins TRBV9 to TRBJ2-6; D is undetermined. The germline V gene has CDR1 SGDLS and CDR2 YYNGEE. Between the trimmed V and J ends, which lost 3 bases and 0 bases, there was a span of 4 bases. This CDR3 contains 14 residues. CDR3 sequence (DNA): TGTGCCAGCAGCGCCAACTCTGGGGCCAACGTCCTGACTTTC. It translates to CASSANSGANVLTF.

This rearrangement joins TRBV12-5 to TRBJ2-7, with 7 nucleotides matching TRBD2. Germline values: CDR1 LGHNT, CDR2 FRNRAP. The CDR3 runs 14 residues. Trimming at V came to 6 bases and at J to 0 bases, leaving 5 bases not matched to a gene. The DNA for the CDR3 is TGTGCTAGTGGGCCCGGGACTAACTCCTACGAGCAGTACTTC. Translating it yields CASGPGTNSYEQYF.

The rearrangement uses TRBV9 and TRBJ2-1; TRBD2 aligns across 14 bases. Germline V gives CDR1 SGDLS, CDR2 YYNGEE. The CDR3 is made up of 17 amino acids. The J segment lost 4 bases and the V segment lost 3 bases, leaving 6 bases of the junction unmatched. CDR3 amino acids: CASSGGTSGRSYNEQFF. CDR3 bases: TGTGCCAGCAGCGGGGGGACTAGCGGGAGAAGTTACAATGAGCAGTTCTTC.